This is a list of T cell receptor beta chains from one sample in a study of cytomegalovirus exposure and HLA in healthy donors. Produced via immunoSEQ multiplex PCR; TCRdb's table is partial and in-frame only. The sample lists 160,000 or so clones, 65% to 85% occurring once. Sequencing input: PBMCs. The receptor source for this set is a woman younger than 45 in good health and CMV-seropositive. Both conserved end residues are part of each CDR3. D genes are given only for firm matches. Clone size is shown for a subset of rows, as once, few, many or a class of expanded clone.

>NA|TRBV7-9|TRBD2|TRBJ2-5
CASSPLAGGRETQYF
TGTGCCAGCAGCCCCTTAGCGGGGGGGCGTGAGACCCAGTACTTC
>NA|TRBV6-4|TRBD1|TRBJ1-1
CASSEGRGRAFF
TGTGCCAGCAGTGAAGGCAGGGGGCGGGCTTTCTTT
>few|TRBV7-2|NA|TRBJ1-5
CASSYLTGPSQPQHF
TGTGCCAGCAGCTACCTAACAGGGCCCAGTCAGCCCCAGCATTTT
>NA|TRBV7-9|TRBD1|TRBJ2-7
CASSWTGSYEQYF
TGTGCCAGCAGCTGGACAGGCTCCTACGAGCAGTACTTC
>NA|TRBV4-1|NA|TRBJ1-6
CASSSQEGNSPLHF
TGCGCCAGCAGCTCCCAGGAAGGCAATTCACCCCTCCACTTT
>NA|TRBV10-3|NA|TRBJ2-6
CAISESAGGGANVLTF
TGTGCCATCAGTGAGTCAGCGGGCGGTGGGGCCAACGTCCTGACTTTC
>NA|TRBV7-2|TRBD1|TRBJ1-3
CASSTSGGRNTIYF
TGTGCCAGCAGCACCTCAGGGGGCCGAAACACCATATATTTT
>NA|TRBV6-5|NA|TRBJ2-2
CASRRANTGELFF
TGTGCCAGCAGGCGCGCGAACACCGGGGAGCTGTTTTTT
>NA|TRBV2|NA|TRBJ2-1
CASSNRASSYNEQFF
TGTGCCAGCAGTAACAGGGCGAGCTCCTACAATGAGCAGTTCTTC
>NA|TRBV13|TRBD2|TRBJ2-2
CASSSPLAGTNTGELFF
TGTGCCAGCAGCTCCCCACTAGCGGGGACGAACACCGGGGAGCTGTTTTTT
>NA|TRBV18|NA|TRBJ1-2
CASSSDSNYGYTF
TGTGCCAGCTCATCAGACAGCAACTATGGCTACACCTTC
>NA|TRBV25-1|TRBD1|TRBJ2-4
CASGLTGAGNIQYF
TGTGCCAGCGGATTAACAGGGGCGGGAAACATTCAGTACTTC
>NA|TRBV7-9|NA|TRBJ2-1
CSSSLVRAGEQFF
TGTTCCAGCAGCTTAGTAAGGGCGGGAGAGCAGTTCTTC
>NA|TRBV28|NA|TRBJ2-1
CAAGISSYNEQFF
TGTGCGGCGGGGATAAGCTCCTACAATGAGCAGTTCTTC
>few|TRBV19|TRBD1|TRBJ1-2
CASSKQGVYGYTF
TGTGCCAGTAGTAAACAGGGGGTTTATGGCTACACCTTC
>few|TRBV4-3|TRBD1|TRBJ1-1
CASSRVTGGTTEAFF
TGCGCCAGCAGCCGCGTGACAGGGGGTACCACTGAAGCTTTCTTT
>NA|TRBV5-1|NA|TRBJ2-4
CASSQASAKEHPQYF
TGCGCCAGCAGCCAGGCGTCAGCCAAGGAACATCCTCAGTACTTC
>NA|TRBV2|NA|TRBJ2-3
CASSEGGADTQYF
TGTGCCAGCAGTGAAGGGGGCGCAGATACGCAGTATTTT
>NA|TRBV5-1|NA|TRBJ1-4
CASSLALAVNEKLFF
TGCGCCAGCAGCTTGGCCTTGGCAGTTAATGAAAAACTGTTTTTT
>NA|TRBV7-2|NA|TRBJ2-7
CASSLGTSYYEQYF
TGTGCCAGCAGCTTAGGGACAAGTTACTACGAGCAGTACTTC